A selection of T cell receptor beta chains follows, all from one sample in a study of blood T cells in healthy people across ages. TCRdb independently ran MiXCR on the 5' RACE reads; one entry per CDR3 protein. Of around 1.5 million distinct CDR3 sequences in the sample, around 42% were seen once. The specimen was blood. These receptor sequences come from a woman aged 18-30 years in good health. Both conserved end residues are part of each CDR3. The D gene is left open where the match is weak. Size tells how often a clone was seen (once, few, many) or the class of an expanded clone, and some rows leave it out.

abundance	v_gene	d_gene	j_gene	CDR3nt	CDR3aa
NA	TRBV10-3	NA	TRBJ2-7	TGTGCCGCTTCCGGGCCCGCGGTTGGCGGCGATGAGCAGTACTTC	CAASGPAVGGDEQYF
NA	TRBV6-2/TRBV6-3	NA	TRBJ2-4	TGTGCCAGCAGTTACACGGGTCGCAAAAACATTCAGTACTTC	CASSYTGRKNIQYF
once	TRBV20-1	TRBD2	TRBJ2-7	TGCAGTGCTAGTGGTAGCGGGGGGCCGATCAGCTACGAGCAGTACTTC	CSASGSGGPISYEQYF
NA	TRBV3-1	TRBD2	TRBJ2-1	TGTGCCTGCAGCCACGAACTAGCGGGGGCGAATGAGCAGTTCTTC	CACSHELAGANEQFF
NA	TRBV14	NA	TRBJ2-5	TGTGCCAGCAGCCAAGCCGCCGGGACGCCTGAGTACTTC	CASSQAAGTPEYF
NA	TRBV25-1	TRBD2	TRBJ2-3	TGTGCCAGCAGTCCCCTGACCCGGGGTGGTCCGCGGGAGTACGCAGATACGCAGTATTTT	CASSPLTRGGPREYADTQYF
NA	TRBV4-1	NA	TRBJ1-1	TGCGCCAGCAGCCAAGCTCCAGGGAAGAACACTGAAGCTTTCTTT	CASSQAPGKNTEAFF
few	TRBV28	NA	TRBJ2-6	TGTGCCAGCAGTTTGGTCAGGGGGGTCTCTGGGGCCAACGTCCTGACTTTC	CASSLVRGVSGANVLTF
NA	TRBV7-9	TRBD1	TRBJ2-7	TGTGCCAGCAGCTTAAAGGTTCAGGGGGACCGGTACGAGCAGTACTTC	CASSLKVQGDRYEQYF
NA	TRBV3-1	NA	TRBJ1-1	TGTGCCAGCAGCCAAGGGTTCGGGGTCACTGAAGCTTTCTTT	CASSQGFGVTEAFF
few	TRBV12-3/TRBV12-4	NA	TRBJ2-5	TGTGCCAGCGGCTTTGGGGAGGATGAGCAGTACTTC	CASGFGEDEQYF
NA	TRBV6-4	TRBD1	TRBJ2-2	TGTGCCAGCAGTGACTCGCCGGGACAGGGTACCGGGGAGCTGTTTTTT	CASSDSPGQGTGELFF
few	TRBV6-2/TRBV6-3	NA	TRBJ1-2	TGTGCCACCATTCTCCAGTCTGGTTCCTATGGCTACACCTTC	CATILQSGSYGYTF
NA	TRBV4-2	NA	TRBJ1-1	TGTGCCAGCAGCCAAGAGCACACGTTGAACACTGAAGCTTTCTTT	CASSQEHTLNTEAFF
NA	TRBV6-5	TRBD2	TRBJ2-7	TGTGCCAGCACGATGACTAGCGGGTCCTACGAGCAGTACTTC	CASTMTSGSYEQYF
NA	TRBV6-5	NA	TRBJ1-2	TGTGCCAGCAGTTACTCGACTTTGGAGACCTATGGCTACACCTTC	CASSYSTLETYGYTF
few	TRBV20-1	NA	TRBJ1-2	TGCAGTGCTAGACCCGAGGGGGGCTACTATGGCTACACCTTC	CSARPEGGYYGYTF
NA	TRBV20-1	NA	TRBJ2-2	TGCACCCGACGCGGCACCGGGGAGCTGTTTTTT	CTRRGTGELFF
few	TRBV30	NA	TRBJ1-2	TGTGCCTGCCCCGGGGACAAACTTAACTATGGCTACACCTTC	CACPGDKLNYGYTF
few	TRBV7-2	NA	TRBJ2-7	TGTGCCAGCAGCTTAGCTCGGACTGGGAGCGGATCCTACGAGCAGTACTTC	CASSLARTGSGSYEQYF
NA	TRBV7-9	NA	TRBJ1-1	TGTGCCACTGGGGGGTTTCTTGACACTGAAGCTTTCTTT	CATGGFLDTEAFF
NA	TRBV3-1	NA	TRBJ1-5	TGTGCCAGCAGCCAAGGTGGGGGGGCCGGTCAGCCCCAGCATTTT	CASSQGGGAGQPQHF
NA	TRBV11-2	TRBD1	TRBJ1-3	TGTGCCAGCAGCCCAGGGGGACAGAGGCAAAACACCATATATTTT	CASSPGGQRQNTIYF
NA	TRBV5-1	NA	TRBJ1-2	TGCGCCAGCAGCTTGGAGGAGGGGAAATTCAGCAGTGGCTACACCTTC	CASSLEEGKFSSGYTF
NA	TRBV20-1	TRBD1	TRBJ1-1	TGCAGTGCTAGAGACTATGCGACAGGGGCCACTGAAGCTTTCTTT	CSARDYATGATEAFF
NA	TRBV20-1	NA	TRBJ1-2	TGCAGTCCCAGGGCGGAAGAAATCTATGGCTACACCTTC	CSPRAEEIYGYTF
NA	TRBV12-3/TRBV12-4	NA	TRBJ2-3	TGTGCCAGCAGTCGCTACACCTACACAGATACGCAGTATTTT	CASSRYTYTDTQYF
NA	TRBV5-6	NA	TRBJ1-2	TGTGCCAGCAGCTCTAAAACGGGTTACTATGGCTACACCTTC	CASSSKTGYYGYTF
NA	TRBV7-2	TRBD2	TRBJ2-5	TGTGCCAGCAGCCCTATTCGGAGCGGGGGAGAGACCCAGTACTTC	CASSPIRSGGETQYF